The text below deals with one T cell receptor (beta chain). This specimen belongs to a study of control samples from healthy donors and cancer patients. Sequenced by immunoSEQ multiplex PCR; TCRdb stores in-frame clones only, minus some. The sample yields about 150,000 clones, 80% to 90% seen once. Trimming removed 3 bases at V and 13 bases at J, with 15 bases between. The CDR3 sequence is 12 residues long. The V gene's germline CDR1 is SGHTA and CDR2 FQGNSA. The J gene is TRBJ2-5, the V gene TRBV7-2; the D gene is possibly TRBD2 (6 bases). This sequence was found in a young man in good health. Sequenced: blood. CDR3 residues: CASSFDTGVGYF. CDR3 nucleotides: TGTGCCAGCAGCTTTGACACGGGAGTGGGGTACTTC.